The entry that follows covers one TCR beta chain sequence. Its antigen remains unknown. Germline V CDR1 and CDR2: LNHNV, YYDKDF (reference sequence). The CDR3 contains 16 residues. V lost 3 bases to trimming and J lost 3 bases; unmatched junction nucleotides: 8. This record comes from a study of shared clonotypes between healthy human individuals. Study background: Per-donor plates numbered three CD4 naive, three CD4 memory, two CD8 naive and one CD8 memory. Study results and limitations: For sorted subsets, rarefaction showed incomplete sequencing despite large depth.

Investigators spread the genomic DNA of each subset evenly over several immunoSEQ plates. The assay was immunoSEQ multiplex PCR, and TCRdb's table has in-frame clones only and misses some. The table shows some 2,100,000 clones, with 90% to 95% occurring only once. Terminally differentiated effector memory CD45RA+ cells were excluded from the naive CD8 cells, which were CD45RO-negative and positively selected for CCR7. This sequence was found in a man between 18 and 35 years old in good health. Some clones in this sample may be carry-over from other donors' samples. The chain combines TRBV15 with TRBJ2-1, with 7 bases fitting TRBD2. Sequencing used naive CD8+ T cells from PBMCs. DNA for the CDR3: TGTGCCACCAGCAGGGAGCGGGACCCTAGCTACAATGAGCAGTTCTTC. This translates into CATSRERDPSYNEQFF.